This TCR beta chain was identified during a study of blood T cell repertoires in COVID-19. Overall study context: COVID-19 samples from acute and convalescent phases originated in the United States, Italy and Spain.

Sequencing used immunoSEQ multiplex PCR; TCRdb keeps in-frame clones, though not all of them. This table has some 460,000 clones, about nine tenths appearing once. This clone was counted a few times. The clonotype comes from a woman younger than 35 who had recovered from COVID-19. The sample taken for sequencing was PBMCs or T cells enriched from blood (not recorded which).

This CDR3 is CASSPTSGGAHEQYF. The CDR3 DNA sequence: TGTGCCAGCTCGCCAACGAGCGGGGGGGCTCACGAGCAGTACTTC. V gene TRBV18 combines with J gene TRBJ2-7; TRBD2 agrees at 10 bases. Germline CDR1 KGHSH, CDR2 LQKENI. The CDR3 totals 15 residues. Unmatched junction bases numbered 10, after V lost 6 bases and J lost 5 bases. The full variable domain, its missing parts supplied by reference TRBV18 and TRBJ2-7, is NAGVMQNPRHLVRRRGQEARLRCSPMKGHSHVYWYRQLPEEGLKFMVYLQKENIIDESGMPKERFSAEFPKEGPSILRIQQVVRGDSAAYFCASSPTSGGAHEQYFGPGTRLTVT.